This T cell receptor (beta chain) was retrieved from a study of type 1 and type 2 diabetes patients. Overall study: CD4+ or CD8+ T cells were positively selected from PBMCs with microbeads. Across the study, 15 million to 20 million paired-end reads were produced.

Germline V gene data show CDR1 as SGHDT and CDR2 as YYEEEE. The CDR3 is made up of 15 amino acids. After removal of 6 bases from V and 4 bases from J, the junction contained 10 bases not matched to a gene. The PCR template was genomic DNA. A primer set of 30 forward and 13 reverse primers amplified the CDR3. TCRdb re-called the multiplex PCR reads with MiXCR, one entry per CDR3 protein. This table holds 250,000 or so distinct CDR3 sequences, around 47% found once. This receptor was identified in a man aged 18 to 35 with type 2 diabetes. The J gene is TRBJ2-7, the V gene TRBV5-6; 10 bases match TRBD2. Sample: peripheral blood mononuclear cells (PBMCs). CDR3 amino acids: CASIPGTSALYEQYF. The CDR3 region has the DNA TGTGCCAGCATTCCCGGGACTAGCGCCCTTTACGAGCAGTACTTC.